The rows below give T cell receptor beta chains drawn from one sample of a study of tumour-infiltrating T cells in Burkitt lymphoma. Generated by immunoSEQ multiplex PCR, the TCRdb table keeps only in-frame clones and is missing some. Of some 4,600 clones listed, 84% were seen once; the top ten hold about 13%. Source material: tumor tissue. Source of these receptors: a human donor with diffuse large B-cell lymphoma. Some clones in this sample may be carry-over from other donors' samples. CDR3s include the opening cysteine and the closing phenylalanine or tryptophan. The D gene is left open where the match is weak. The size of a clone is reported for some rows only, either as once, few or many, or as a class for expanded clones.

cdr3_aa	cdr3_nt	j_call	clone_size	v_call	d_call
CAWSVGGGANTGELFF	TGTGCCTGGAGTGTAGGTGGGGGGGCGAACACCGGGGAGCTGTTTTTT	TRBJ2-2	few	TRBV30	TRBD2
CASSSTGERETQYF	TGTGCCAGCAGCTCGACAGGGGAGAGGGAGACCCAGTACTTC	TRBJ2-5	-	TRBV7-3	TRBD1
CASSPTGDFLYEQYF	TGCGCCAGCAGCCCTACAGGGGATTTCCTCTACGAGCAGTACTTC	TRBJ2-7	-	TRBV5-1	TRBD1
CSADRLTEAFF	TGCAGTGCTGACAGACTCACTGAAGCTTTCTTT	TRBJ1-1	few	TRBV20-1	-
CASNIGGLAVYEQYF	TGTGCCAGTAATATAGGAGGACTAGCGGTATACGAGCAGTACTTC	TRBJ2-7	-	TRBV19	TRBD2
CASSRTGGRNTIYF	TGTGCCAGCAGCCGAACAGGGGGCCGAAACACCATATATTTT	TRBJ1-3	-	TRBV11-2	TRBD1
CASSWESSAFGEQFF	TGTGCCAGCAGCTGGGAATCCTCAGCTTTTGGGGAGCAGTTCTTC	TRBJ2-1	-	TRBV11-2	-
CASSTPQGTATNEKLFF	TGTGCCAGTAGTACCCCACAGGGGACTGCAACTAATGAAAAACTGTTTTTT	TRBJ1-4	-	TRBV19	TRBD1
CASSLGAGLVTEAFF	TGTGCCAGCAGCTTAGGGGCGGGGCTCGTCACTGAAGCTTTCTTT	TRBJ1-1	-	TRBV7-2	-
CASSRGEGAGETQYF	TGTGCCAGCAGCAGAGGGGAGGGGGCGGGAGAGACCCAGTACTTC	TRBJ2-5	-	TRBV6-6	-
CASSPGPSSYNSPLHF	TGTGCCAGCTCACCCGGGCCGAGCTCCTATAATTCACCCCTCCACTTT	TRBJ1-6	-	TRBV18	-